The next 9 T cell receptor beta chains were all read from a single sample in a study of Ad26.COV2.S vaccination and SARS-CoV-2 variants. The data were produced by immunoSEQ multiplex PCR, yet TCRdb's version contains in-frame clones alone and is incomplete. This sample has about 680,000 clones, with 70% to 90% found just once. Treatment meaning: some 20 received Ad26.COV2.S at low or high dose, single or two shots; about five received placebo; per-sample allocation not given. Samples came from day 63 after the first vaccine or placebo injection. The sample here was peripheral blood, taken in a trial of Ad26.COV2.S vaccine versus placebo. Receptors originate from a person between 18 and 59 years old who received the Ad26.COV2.S COVID-19 vaccine or a placebo.

The V call is TRBV10-3, the J call TRBJ2-1; 7 bases match TRBD2. Trimming took 2 bases from V and 5 from J; bases not matched to a gene: 9. The CDR3 has 16 amino acids. Germline-derived CDR1 and CDR2 are ENHRY and SYGVKD. The CDR3 DNA sequence: TGTGCCATCAGTGAGCAGGCGGGAGATCCGAACAATGAGCAGTTCTTC. It codes for CAISEQAGDPNNEQFF.

The rearrangement uses TRBV18 and TRBJ1-2; 8 nucleotides line up with TRBD1. This CDR3 contains 14 residues. CDR1 KGHSH and CDR2 LQKENI come from the germline V gene. V shed 6 bases and J 4 bases; nucleotides not matched to a gene: 7. This CDR3 is CASSEDRAVYGYTF. The CDR3 bases are TGTGCCAGCTCGGAGGACAGGGCGGTCTATGGCTACACCTTC.

This clone was seen a single time. Other DNA sequences in the sample encode the same CDR3. The chain recombines TRBV18 with TRBJ2-5; D uncertain. V lost 1 base and J lost 5, with 2 bases in between. This CDR3 has 11 residues. Per the germline V gene, CDR1 is KGHSH and CDR2 is LQKENI. The CDR3 DNA sequence: TGTGCCAGCTCACCACGGGAGACCCAGTACTTC. It specifies CASSPRETQYF.

The CDR3 DNA is TGCGCCAGCAGCTTGGTGAGTTCACCCGGCTCCTACGAGCAGTACTTC. The encoded protein is CASSLVSSPGSYEQYF. This chain uses TRBV5-1 with TRBJ2-7; D not resolved. Germline V lookup: CDR1 SGHRS, CDR2 YFSETQ. The CDR3 totals 16 residues. Trimming left V 0 bases short and J 0 bases short, with 13 bases between.

A remark on this clone: The same CDR3 also results from other DNA sequences found in this sample. V and J are TRBV5-4 and TRBJ2-2; TRBD2 aligns across 8 bases. The CDR3 spans 16 residues. The V gene's germline CDR1 is SGHNT and CDR2 YYREEE (reference sequence). The trim removed 2 bases at V and 2 bases at J, leaving 5 bases unmatched. The CDR3 reads CASSLARGANTGELFF. The DNA for the CDR3 is TGTGCCAGCAGCTTAGCGCGGGGGGCAAACACCGGGGAGCTGTTTTTT.

The chain joins TRBV12-5 to TRBJ2-5; D unclear. The CDR3 contains 12 residues. Trimming took 7 bases from V and 0 from J, leaving 6 bases between them. Germline CDR1 reads LGHNT; CDR2 reads FRNRAP. CDR3 region: CASARDQETQYF. In DNA, the CDR3 is TGTGCTAGTGCCCGTGACCAAGAGACCCAGTACTTC.

The gene calls are TRBV5-1 and TRBJ2-3, with 7 positions matching TRBD1. Germline V gives CDR1 SGHRS, CDR2 YFSETQ. The junction had 2 bases not matched to a gene; V was cut back by 0 bases and J by 4 bases. The length of the CDR3 is 14 residues. This chain's CDR3 is CASSLDRGPDTQYF. CDR3 in DNA: TGCGCCAGCAGCTTGGACAGGGGCCCAGATACGCAGTATTTT.

The rearrangement joins TRBV7-3 to TRBJ2-2; D call uncertain. The germline gives CDR1 SGHTA, CDR2 FQGTGA. This CDR3 contains 14 residues. Trimming shortened V by 5 bases and J by 7 bases, and 14 bases separated the two germline ends. CDR3 nucleotide sequence: TGTGCCAGCAGCCCCCGCCGGCCGGGCGGGGAGCTGTTTTTT. It specifies CASSPRRPGGELFF.

The rearrangement joins TRBV24-1 to TRBJ1-1; D not resolved. V was clipped by 6 bases and J by 4 bases, with 11 bases between them. This CDR3 contains 13 residues. Germline assignment: CDR1 KGHDR and CDR2 SFDVKD. The DNA for the CDR3 is TGTGCCACCAGTCCCTCGGAGGCCACTGAAGCTTTCTTT. Translation: CATSPSEATEAFF.